This T cell receptor (beta chain) was found in a study of beta chain features in type 1 diabetes. The CDR3 has 15 amino acids. CDR1 and CDR2 from the germline V gene are LNHDA and SQIVND (reference sequence). V shed 6 bases, J shed 6 bases, and the junction held 9 bases outside the gene matches. Expressed TCRB transcripts were sequenced, since all the RNA that had been isolated was reverse transcribed. TCRdb's table, derived via immunoSEQ multiplex PCR, lists solely in-frame clones and lacks some. The table lists 860,000 or so clones, 15% to 20% of them singletons, with around 0.02% in the top ten. This clone was observed a handful of times.

Material: naive CD4+ T cells from blood. The clonotype was recovered from a woman under 30 in good health. The chain uses TRBV19 and TRBJ2-1, with 9 bases matching TRBD2. The CDR3: CASSFAGTSINEQFF. DNA of the CDR3: TGTGCCAGTAGCTTCGCCGGGACTAGCATCAATGAGCAGTTCTTC.